The sequence of this T cell receptor beta chain was determined in a study of OX40 agonist ivuxolimab in advanced cancers. Libraries were prepared by immunoSEQ multiplex PCR; TCRdb keeps only in-frame clonotypes and omits some of them. The sample lists just under 95,000 clones, around 87% seen once, with more than 0.25% in the top ten. Germline CDR1 is SGHNT and CDR2 is YYREEE (reference sequence). The length of the CDR3 is 16 residues. V gave up 0 bases and J gave up 1 base; unmatched junction bases: 2. Sequences were derived from CD4+ or CD8+ T cells sorted from blood, sampled in a trial of the OX40 agonist ivuxolimab. The chain carries TRBV5-4 and TRBJ2-5, with TRBD2 matching 11 bases. The TCR comes from an adult with an advanced solid tumor such as melanoma, head and neck, liver or kidney cancer. The CDR3 DNA is TGTGCCAGCAGCTTGGGGACTAGCGGGCCCCAAGAGACCCAGTACTTC. Its protein product is CASSLGTSGPQETQYF. Full variable domain (rest looked up from reference TRBV5-4 and TRBJ2-5): ETGVTQSPTHLIKTRGQQVTLRCSSQSGHNTVSWYQQALGQGPQFIFQYYREEENGRGNFPPRFSGLQFPNYSSELNVNALELDDSALYLCASSLGTSGPQETQYFGPGTRLLVL.